This TCR beta chain comes out of a study of blood T cells in healthy people across ages. Losses at the gene ends were 6 bases for V and 1 base for J; bases not matched to a gene: 8. The CDR3 consists of 15 residues. The authors ran a second PCR of 7 to 11 cycles using a sample-barcoded 5' primer and a J-beta primer mix. TCRdb passed the 5' RACE reads through MiXCR, listing each CDR3 protein once. The sample carries approximately 800,000 distinct CDR3 sequences, about half recorded once. Study conclusions and caveats: Diversity was higher, and naive CD4+ cells more numerous, in long-lived donors than in aged donors. Per million T cells, the diversity of TCR beta decreased roughly linearly as age advanced. One million T cells yielded diversity estimates that were considered underestimates.

This clonotype was detected a few times. Its cognate antigen is unknown. The V gene is TRBV12-3 or TRBV12-4, the J gene TRBJ2-5, with 7 bases aligning to TRBD2. The receptor's source is a man older than 75 in good health. Sequences were obtained from blood. CDR3 coding DNA: TGTGCCAGCAGGTATTTCGCTAGCGGCCAAGAGACCCAGTACTTC. Protein sequence: CASRYFASGQETQYF.